A few counts support the clone carrying this TCR beta chain. Antigen unknown. Each CDR3 protein is one row after TCRdb ran MiXCR on the 5' RACE reads. The sample contains about 120,000 distinct CDR3 sequences, about 8.8% of which appear only once. This specimen belongs to a study of T cells after yellow fever vaccination. Overall study results and limits: At around 96% for CD4 and around 91% for CD8, most primary-vaccination clones showed up again after the booster.

V shed 4 bases and J shed 8 bases, with 20 bases lying between them. The CDR3 is 15 amino acids. CDR1 and CDR2 (germline): SEHNR, FQNEAQ (reference sequence). The chain recombines TRBV7-9 with TRBJ1-1, with a weak D call TRBD1 (6 bases). The clonotype was recovered from a man in his late teens or twenties who received the YFV17D yellow fever vaccine. The sequencing here drew on CD8+ T cells sorted from PBMCs, taken on the day of the yellow fever booster vaccination. CDR3 loop: CASSSGGTGFYEAFF. CDR3 bases: TGTGCCAGCAGCTCGGGGGGAACAGGGTTTTACGAAGCTTTCTTT.